This T cell receptor beta chain is drawn from a study of Ad26.COV2.S vaccination and SARS-CoV-2 variants. Study-wide background: Ad26.COV2.S given intramuscularly, once or twice 56 days apart. Study outcomes and limitations: There was reportedly substantial breadth in spike-specific CD8+ and CD4+ T cell responses after vaccination. Measurement of non-spike TCR breadth gave similar results in vaccine and placebo recipients.

Generated by immunoSEQ multiplex PCR, the TCRdb table keeps only in-frame clones and is missing some. The sample contains hundreds of thousands of clones, about nine tenths of which appear only once. Indicated treatment: over 15 received Ad26.COV2.S at low or high dose, single or two shots; roughly 5 received placebo; per-sample allocation not given. Following the first vaccine or placebo injection, samples were taken on day 63. This Boston cohort included adults aged 18-55 years. With respect to this clone: Antigen unknown.

Sequencing was performed on peripheral blood, taken in a trial of Ad26.COV2.S vaccine versus placebo. The clonotype originates from a person aged 18-60 years who received the Ad26.COV2.S COVID-19 vaccine or a placebo.

This CDR3 reads CASSQDEGVGEKLFF. The CDR3 nucleotides read TGTGCCAGCAGCCAAGACGAGGGGGTTGGAGAAAAACTGTTTTTT. The J gene is TRBJ1-4, the V gene TRBV4-2; tentative D call: TRBD1 (6 bases). There are 15 residues in the CDR3. The germline gives CDR1 LGHNA, CDR2 YNFKEQ. With 0 bases removed from V and 8 bases from J, the gap between germline ends came to 13 bases.